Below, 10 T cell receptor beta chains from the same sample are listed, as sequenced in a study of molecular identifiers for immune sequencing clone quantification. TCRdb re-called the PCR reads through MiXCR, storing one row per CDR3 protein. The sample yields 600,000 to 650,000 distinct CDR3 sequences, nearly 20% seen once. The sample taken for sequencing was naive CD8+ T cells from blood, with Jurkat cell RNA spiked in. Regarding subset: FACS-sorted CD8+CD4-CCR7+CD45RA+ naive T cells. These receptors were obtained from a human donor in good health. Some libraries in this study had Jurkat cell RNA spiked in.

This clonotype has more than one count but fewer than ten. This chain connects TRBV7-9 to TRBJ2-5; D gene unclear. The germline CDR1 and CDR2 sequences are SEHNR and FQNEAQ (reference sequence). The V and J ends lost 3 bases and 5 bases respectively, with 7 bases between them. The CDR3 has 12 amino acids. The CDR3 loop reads CASSFQVETQYF. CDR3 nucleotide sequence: TGTGCCAGCAGCTTTCAGGTGGAGACCCAGTACTTC. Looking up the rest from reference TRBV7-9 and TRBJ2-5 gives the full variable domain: DTGVSQNPRHKITKRGQNVTFRCDPISEHNRLYWYRQTLGQGPEFLTYFQNEAQLEKSRLLSDRFSAERPKGSFSTLEIQRTEQGDSAMYLCASSFQVETQYFGPGTRLLVL.

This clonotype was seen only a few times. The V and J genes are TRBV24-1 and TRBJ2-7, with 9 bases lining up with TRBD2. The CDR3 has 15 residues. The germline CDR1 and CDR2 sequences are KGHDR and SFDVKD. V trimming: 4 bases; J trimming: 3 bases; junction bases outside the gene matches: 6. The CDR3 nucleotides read TGTGCCACCAGTGACCCGACTAGCGGAGTCTACGAGCAGTACTTC. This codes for CATSDPTSGVYEQYF.

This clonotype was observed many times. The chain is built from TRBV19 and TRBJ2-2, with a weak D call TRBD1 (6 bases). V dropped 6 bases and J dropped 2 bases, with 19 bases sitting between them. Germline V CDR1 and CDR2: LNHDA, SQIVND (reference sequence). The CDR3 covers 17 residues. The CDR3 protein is CASRSGTRLLNTGELFF. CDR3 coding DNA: TGTGCCAGTAGATCTGGGACACGGCTCTTAAACACCGGGGAGCTGTTTTTT.

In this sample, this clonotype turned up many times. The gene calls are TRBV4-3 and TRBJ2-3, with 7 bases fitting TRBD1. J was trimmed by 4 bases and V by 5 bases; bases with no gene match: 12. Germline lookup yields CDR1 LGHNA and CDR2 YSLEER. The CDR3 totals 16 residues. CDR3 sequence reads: CASSKNRGIQSDTQYF. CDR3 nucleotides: TGCGCCAGCAGCAAAAACAGGGGTATACAGTCAGATACGCAGTATTTT.

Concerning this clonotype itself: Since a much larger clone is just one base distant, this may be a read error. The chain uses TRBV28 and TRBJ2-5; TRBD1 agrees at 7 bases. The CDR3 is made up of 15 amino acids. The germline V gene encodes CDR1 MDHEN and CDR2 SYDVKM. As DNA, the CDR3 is TGTGCCAACAGTTTTAGGGGCCCGACAGGGAAGACCCAGTACTTC. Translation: CANSFRGPTGKTQYF.

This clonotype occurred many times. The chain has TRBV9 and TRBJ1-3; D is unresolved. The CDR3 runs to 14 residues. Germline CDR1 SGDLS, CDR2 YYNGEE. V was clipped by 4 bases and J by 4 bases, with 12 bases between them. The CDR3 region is CASSLEGSGNTIYF. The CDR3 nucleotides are TGTGCCAGCAGCTTAGAGGGAAGCGGAAACACCATATATTTT. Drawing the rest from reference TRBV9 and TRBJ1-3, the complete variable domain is DSGVTQTPKHLITATGQRVTLRCSPRSGDLSVYWYQQSLDQGLQFLIQYYNGEERAKGNILERFSAQQFPDLHSELNLSSLELGDSALYFCASSLEGSGNTIYFGEGSWLTVV.

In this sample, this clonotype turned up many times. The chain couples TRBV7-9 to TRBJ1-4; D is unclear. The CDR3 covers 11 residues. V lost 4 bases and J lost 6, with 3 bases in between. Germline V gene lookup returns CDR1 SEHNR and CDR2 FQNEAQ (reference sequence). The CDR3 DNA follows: TGTGCCAGCAGCTGGGATGAAAAACTGTTTTTT. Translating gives CASSWDEKLFF.

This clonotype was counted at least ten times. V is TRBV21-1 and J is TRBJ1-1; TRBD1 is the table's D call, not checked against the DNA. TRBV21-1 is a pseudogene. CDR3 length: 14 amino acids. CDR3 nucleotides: TGTGCCAGCGGTAACGGGCGGTTTCTCACTGAAGCTTTCTTT. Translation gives CASGNGRFLTEAFF.

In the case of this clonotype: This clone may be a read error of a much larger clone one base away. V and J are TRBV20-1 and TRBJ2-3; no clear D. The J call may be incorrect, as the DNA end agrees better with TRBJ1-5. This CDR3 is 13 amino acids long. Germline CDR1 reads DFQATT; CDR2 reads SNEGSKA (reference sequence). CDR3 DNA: TGCAGTGCTAGGACCTTGAAGGTGAATACGCAGCATTTT. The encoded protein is CSARTLKVNTQHF.

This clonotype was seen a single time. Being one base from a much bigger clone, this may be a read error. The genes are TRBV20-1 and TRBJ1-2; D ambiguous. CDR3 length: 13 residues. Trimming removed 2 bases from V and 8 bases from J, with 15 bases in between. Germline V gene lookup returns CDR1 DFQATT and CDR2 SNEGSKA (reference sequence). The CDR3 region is CSARPGTGKGYTF. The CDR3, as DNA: TGCAGTGCTAGACCAGGTACGGGGAAAGGCTACACCTTC.